This TCR beta chain was found in a study of tumor-infiltrating lymphocytes in primary liver carcinoma. Bulk tissue was left unsorted, and RNA and DNA were co-extracted from about 20-30 mg of it. Every one of the tumor samples had a viable tumor cell content above 80%. Findings of the study overall: Compared with blood, tumor repertoires held significantly more in their top 250 clones. Only about 7-24% of top clones were detected in all five tumor regions. The study found tumor-adjacent and tumor-blood pairs overlapped less than tumor region pairs.

Starting from roughly 540 ng of total RNA, TCR beta cDNA was produced with a primer in the constant region. Slightly modified ARM-PCR with three nested multiplex PCR rounds yielded TCR beta libraries. In the first two PCR rounds, TRBV1-TRBV30 forward primers were paired with a C-beta reverse primer, and each round lasted roughly 10 cycles. TCRdb fed the multiplex PCR reads into MiXCR, producing one record per CDR3 protein. Found here are tens of thousands of distinct CDR3 sequences, roughly two thirds of them singletons; the top ten hold around 44%. This clonotype was detected only once. What it binds is unknown. Likely a read error: the CDR3 ends without its conserved phenylalanine or tryptophan. The CDR3 has 15 residues. Germline V gene data show CDR1 as LGHNA and CDR2 as YNFKEQ.

This sequence joins TRBV4-2 and TRBJ2-3; D may be TRBD2 (6 bases). The sequence came from a man aged 35 to 55 with primary liver carcinoma and hepatitis B virus infection. The sequencing sample was made of liver tumor tissue from sampling region 4. Subset defined: tumor region T4, right-lateral pole. CDR3 region: CASVSGLPSTDTQYY. The CDR3 coding sequence is TGTGCCAGCGTGAGCGGGCTCCCCAGCACAGACACGCAGTATTAT.